This T cell receptor beta chain was profiled in a study of blood T cell repertoires in COVID-19 (dated by TCRdb to the early 2020s). Describing the broader study: The collaborator samples originated in the United States, Italy and Spain and spanned the acute and convalescent phases of COVID-19. Samples were obtained from the ongoing ImmuneRACE study (first 160 participants) and from over a thousand subjects provided by 6 global collaborators. Where available, HLA class I and class II types were taken from metadata supplied by the sample provider and were not determined by assay-based typing. The dataset comprised deeply sampled blood TCRbeta repertoires from subjects exposed to, actively infected with, or recovered from COVID-19. The prospective study material was composed of cDNA or gDNA derived from T cells, B-cell-depleted T cells, or PBMCs. The repertoires were released in a freely available public database meant as a resource for research on the immune response to SARS-CoV-2. Nearly every sample came with metadata listing a de-identified subject ID, COVID-19 status, age in years and sex. Overall results and qualifications from the work: The amount of clinical and demographic metadata varied by source and participant and was provided uncurated.

TCRbeta CDR3 regions were amplified from genomic DNA by means of the immunoSEQ Assay, a bias-controlled multiplex PCR. Regarding the original processing steps: Nucleated cell counts per sample were estimated from amplification of reference gene primers within the assay. To quantify the absolute abundance of each unique TCRbeta CDR3 rearrangement, sequence reads were collapsed and filtered. Productive Simpson clonality was computed per sample as the square root of Simpson's diversity index over productive rearrangements. TCRdb took this table from immuneACCESS and kept in-frame rearrangements with V and J called. Such tables lack part of the clones; where checked against another copy, unresolved V genes explain under half of the gap, and the rest is unexplained. The DNA was the basis for D and trimming; V, J and clone size are from that table. Here the sample has more than 250,000 clones; more than 75% occur a single time. 1% of the sample rests with the top ten.

Details on this clone: No antigen is known for it. No base qualities exist here, and no much larger clone lies one base off it.

CDR1 and CDR2 are drawn from the germline V gene: MNHEY, SVGEGT. Compared with germline, V lacks 2 bases and J lacks 4 bases; bases without a gene match: 5. Counted from cysteine to phenylalanine, this CDR3 has 15 amino acids. The only DNA kept is the CDR3, 45 bases in frame from the first base. Collaborating institutions collected whole blood in K2EDTA tubes following their own protocols. For TCRbeta analysis, collaborators shipped samples in one of three forms: frozen whole blood, isolated PBMCs, or DNA extracted from either of those sample types. The rearrangement joined TRBV6-2 or TRBV6-3 to TRBJ1-1; TRBD1 agrees with 9 junctional bases. The TCR originated in a man between 50 and 59 years old with active or convalescent COVID-19. The material sequenced was peripheral blood. DNA sequence: TGTGCCAGCAGTTACCCGGGACAGGGCGCCACTGAAGCTTTCTTT. Its translation is CASSYPGQGATEAFF.